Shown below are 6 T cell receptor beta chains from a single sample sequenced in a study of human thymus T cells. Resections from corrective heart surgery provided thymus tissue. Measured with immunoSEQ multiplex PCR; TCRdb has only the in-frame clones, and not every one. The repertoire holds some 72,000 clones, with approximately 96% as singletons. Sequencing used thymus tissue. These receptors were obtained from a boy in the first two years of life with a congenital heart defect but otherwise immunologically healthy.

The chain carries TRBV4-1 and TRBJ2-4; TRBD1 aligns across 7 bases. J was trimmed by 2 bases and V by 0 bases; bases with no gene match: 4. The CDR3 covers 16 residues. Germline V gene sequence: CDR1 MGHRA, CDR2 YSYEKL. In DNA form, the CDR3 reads TGCGCCAGCAGCCAAGACCCGACAGGGCCCAAAAACATTCAGTACTTC. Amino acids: CASSQDPTGPKNIQYF.

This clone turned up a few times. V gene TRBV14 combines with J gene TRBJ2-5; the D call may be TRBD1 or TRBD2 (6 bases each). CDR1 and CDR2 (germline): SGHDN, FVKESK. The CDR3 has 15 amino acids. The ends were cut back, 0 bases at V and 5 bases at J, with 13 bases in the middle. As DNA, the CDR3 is TGTGCCAGCAGCCAAGAATGTGGGGGGCTGGAGACCCAGTACTTC. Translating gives CASSQECGGLETQYF.

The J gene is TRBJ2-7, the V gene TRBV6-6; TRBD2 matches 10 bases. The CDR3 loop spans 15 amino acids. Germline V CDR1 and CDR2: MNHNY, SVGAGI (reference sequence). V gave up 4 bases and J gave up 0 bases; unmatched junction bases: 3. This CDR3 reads CASSCGLADSYEQYF. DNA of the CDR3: TGTGCCAGCAGTTGTGGACTAGCGGACTCCTACGAGCAGTACTTC.

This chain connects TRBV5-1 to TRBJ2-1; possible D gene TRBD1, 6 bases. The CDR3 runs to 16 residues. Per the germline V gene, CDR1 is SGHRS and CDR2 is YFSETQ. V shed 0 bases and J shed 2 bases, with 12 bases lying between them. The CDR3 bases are TGCGCCAGCAGCTTGGAAACAGGGTATACCTACAATGAGCAGTTCTTC. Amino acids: CASSLETGYTYNEQFF. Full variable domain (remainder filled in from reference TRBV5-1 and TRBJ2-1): KAGVTQTPRYLIKTRGQQVTLSCSPISGHRSVSWYQQTPGQGLQFLFEYFSETQRNKGNFPGRFSGRQFSNSRSEMNVSTLELGDSALYLCASSLETGYTYNEQFFGPGTRLTVL.

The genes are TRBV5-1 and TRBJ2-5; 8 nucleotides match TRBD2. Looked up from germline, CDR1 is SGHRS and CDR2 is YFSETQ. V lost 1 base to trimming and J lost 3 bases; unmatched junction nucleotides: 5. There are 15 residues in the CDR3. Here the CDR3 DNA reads TGCGCCAGCAGCTTGAACGGGAGGGCCGAAGAGACCCAGTACTTC. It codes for CASSLNGRAEETQYF. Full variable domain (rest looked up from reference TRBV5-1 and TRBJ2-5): KAGVTQTPRYLIKTRGQQVTLSCSPISGHRSVSWYQQTPGQGLQFLFEYFSETQRNKGNFPGRFSGRQFSNSRSEMNVSTLELGDSALYLCASSLNGRAEETQYFGPGTRLLVL.

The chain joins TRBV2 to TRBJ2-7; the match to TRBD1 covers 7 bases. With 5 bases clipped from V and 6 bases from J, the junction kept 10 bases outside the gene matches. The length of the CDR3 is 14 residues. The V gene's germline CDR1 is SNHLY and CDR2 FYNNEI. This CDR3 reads CASSKTGPPREQYF. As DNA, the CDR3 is TGTGCCAGCAGTAAGACAGGGCCTCCTCGCGAGCAGTACTTC.